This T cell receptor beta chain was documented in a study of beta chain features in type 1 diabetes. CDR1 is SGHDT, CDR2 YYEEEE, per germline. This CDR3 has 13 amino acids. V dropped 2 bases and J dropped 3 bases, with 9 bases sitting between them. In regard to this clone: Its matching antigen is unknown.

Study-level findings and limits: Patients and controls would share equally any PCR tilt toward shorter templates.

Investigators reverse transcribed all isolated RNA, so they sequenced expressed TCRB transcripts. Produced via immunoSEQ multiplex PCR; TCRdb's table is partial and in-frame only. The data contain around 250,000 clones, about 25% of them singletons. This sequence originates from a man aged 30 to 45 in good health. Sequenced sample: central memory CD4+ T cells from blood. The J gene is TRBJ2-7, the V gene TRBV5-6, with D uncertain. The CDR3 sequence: CASSFRSDYEQYF. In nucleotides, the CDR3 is TGTGCCAGCAGCTTTAGGTCAGACTACGAGCAGTACTTC.